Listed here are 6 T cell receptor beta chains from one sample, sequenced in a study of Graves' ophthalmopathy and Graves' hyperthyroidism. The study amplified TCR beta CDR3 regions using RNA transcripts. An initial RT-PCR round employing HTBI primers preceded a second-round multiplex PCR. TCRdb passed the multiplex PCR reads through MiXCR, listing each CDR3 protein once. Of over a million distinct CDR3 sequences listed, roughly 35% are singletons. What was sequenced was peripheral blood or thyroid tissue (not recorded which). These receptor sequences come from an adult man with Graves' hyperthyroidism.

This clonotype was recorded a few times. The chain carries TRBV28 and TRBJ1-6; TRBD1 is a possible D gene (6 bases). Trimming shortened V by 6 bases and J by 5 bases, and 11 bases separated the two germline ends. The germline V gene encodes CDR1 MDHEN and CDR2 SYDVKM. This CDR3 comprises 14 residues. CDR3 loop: CASRGHGDNSPLHF. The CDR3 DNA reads TGTGCCAGCAGGGGACACGGGGATAATTCACCCCTCCACTTT.

The CDR3 loop is CASSLSEGGETQYF. The DNA for the CDR3 is TGTGCCAGCAGCTTATCGGAAGGGGGAGAGACCCAGTACTTC. The chain employs TRBV11-2 and TRBJ2-5; maybe TRBD1 (6 bases). The CDR3 loop spans 14 amino acids. V was trimmed by 2 bases and J by 4 bases, leaving 11 bases between them. The germline gives CDR1 SGHAT, CDR2 FQNNGV. Supplemented by reference TRBV11-2 and TRBJ2-5, the full variable domain reads EAGVAQSPRYKIIEKRQSVAFWCNPISGHATLYWYQQILGQGPKLLIQFQNNGVVDDSQLPKDRFSAERLKGVDSTLKIQPAKLEDSAVYLCASSLSEGGETQYFGPGTRLLVL.

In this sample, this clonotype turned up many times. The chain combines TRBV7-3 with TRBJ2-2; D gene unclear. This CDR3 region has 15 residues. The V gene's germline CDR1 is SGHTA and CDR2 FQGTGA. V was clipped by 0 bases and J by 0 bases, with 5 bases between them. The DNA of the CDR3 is TGTGCCAGCAGCTTAACAGGGACGAACACCGGGGAGCTGTTTTTT. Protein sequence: CASSLTGTNTGELFF.

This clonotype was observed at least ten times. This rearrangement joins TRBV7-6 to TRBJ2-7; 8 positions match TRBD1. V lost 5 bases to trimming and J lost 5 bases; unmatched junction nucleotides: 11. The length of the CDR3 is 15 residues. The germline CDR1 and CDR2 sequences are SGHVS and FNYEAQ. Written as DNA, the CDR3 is TGTGCCAGCAGCCAAAGGGGTTCAGGGGGCGACGAGCAGTACTTC. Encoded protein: CASSQRGSGGDEQYF.

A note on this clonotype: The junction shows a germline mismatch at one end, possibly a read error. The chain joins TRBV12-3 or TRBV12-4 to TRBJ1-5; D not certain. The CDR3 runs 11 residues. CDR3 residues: CASSLTQARDF. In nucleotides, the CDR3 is TGTGCCAGCAGTTTAACCCAAGCCCGGGATTTT.

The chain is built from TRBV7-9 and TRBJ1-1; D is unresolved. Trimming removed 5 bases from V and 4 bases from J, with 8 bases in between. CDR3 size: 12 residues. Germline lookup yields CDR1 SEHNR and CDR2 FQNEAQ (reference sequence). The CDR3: CASSQMSTEAFF. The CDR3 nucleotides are TGTGCCAGCAGCCAGATGAGCACTGAAGCTTTCTTT.